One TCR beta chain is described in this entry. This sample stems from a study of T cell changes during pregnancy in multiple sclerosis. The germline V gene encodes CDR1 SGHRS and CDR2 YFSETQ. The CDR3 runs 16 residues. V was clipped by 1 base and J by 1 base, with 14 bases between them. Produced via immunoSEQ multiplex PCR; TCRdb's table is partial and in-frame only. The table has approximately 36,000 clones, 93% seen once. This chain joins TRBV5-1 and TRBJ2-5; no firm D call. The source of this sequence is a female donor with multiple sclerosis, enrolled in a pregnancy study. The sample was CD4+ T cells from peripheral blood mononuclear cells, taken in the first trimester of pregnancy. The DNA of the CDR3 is TGCGCCAGCAGCTTGCAACAGTTTCCCTTCCAAGAGACCCAGTACTTC. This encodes CASSLQQFPFQETQYF.